This T cell receptor beta chain was sequenced for a study of blood T cell repertoires in COVID-19. Across the study: Collection of acute and convalescent COVID-19 samples took place in the United States, Italy and Spain. From T cells, B-cell-depleted T cells, or PBMCs came the material, which was cDNA or gDNA.

CDR3 size: 14 residues. Germline CDR1 reads SGHAT; CDR2 reads FQDESV (reference sequence). With 0 bases removed from V and 3 bases from J, the gap between germline ends came to 8 bases. Authors' analysis steps: How many nucleated cells were present was estimated from reference gene primer amplification. Libraries were prepared by immunoSEQ multiplex PCR; TCRdb keeps only in-frame clonotypes and omits some of them. That table supplies the V and J calls and clone size; D and trimming were determined from the DNA. This sample carries over 250,000 clones, around 86% of them seen once, and the ten largest clones take approximately 2.2%.

The receptor was isolated from a man between 50 and 59 years old with acute or convalescent COVID-19. The source material was peripheral blood. This chain connects TRBV11-1 to TRBJ1-1; no definite D call. In DNA form, the CDR3 reads TGTGCCAGCAGCTTAGCGCCGGTGGACACTGAAGCTTTCTTT. Its translation is CASSLAPVDTEAFF.